These 11 T cell receptor beta chains were sequenced from one sample in a study of cytomegalovirus exposure and HLA in healthy donors. PCR involved 60 Vbeta and 13 Jbeta primers. Here immunoSEQ multiplex PCR was the method, and the copy in TCRdb shows in-frame clones only, minus some. The data contain over 40,000 clones, 77% of them singletons. The sample was PBMCs. The receptors here all came from a middle-aged woman in good health and CMV-seropositive.

The V call is TRBV5-4, the J call TRBJ2-7; 10 bases fit TRBD1. J was trimmed by 2 bases and V by 2 bases; bases with no gene match: 1. Germline lookup yields CDR1 SGHNT and CDR2 YYREEE (reference sequence). The CDR3 sequence is 14 residues long. CDR3 sequence: CASSFGTGAYEQYF. As DNA, the CDR3 is TGTGCCAGCAGCTTCGGGACAGGGGCCTACGAGCAGTACTTC. The entire variable domain, with the rest obtained from reference TRBV5-4 and TRBJ2-7, is as follows: ETGVTQSPTHLIKTRGQQVTLRCSSQSGHNTVSWYQQALGQGPQFIFQYYREEENGRGNFPPRFSGLQFPNYSSELNVNALELDDSALYLCASSFGTGAYEQYFGPGTRLTVT.

The chain is built from TRBV11-3 and TRBJ2-5, with D perhaps matching TRBD2 (9 bases). The CDR3 covers 18 residues. Trimming stripped 5 bases from V and 4 bases from J, with 26 bases between. CDR1 SGHNT and CDR2 YENEEA come from the germline V gene. The CDR3 DNA sequence: TGTGCCAGCAGCCCTCCCCCCAACCTAGCGGGGACAGGAGAGACCCAGTACTTC. Protein sequence: CASSPPPNLAGTGETQYF.

V is TRBV9 and J is TRBJ1-1; no clear D. Germline V gene data show CDR1 as SGDLS and CDR2 as YYNGEE. Trimming shortened V by 4 bases and J by 4 bases, and 14 bases separated the two germline ends. This CDR3 has 14 residues. The CDR3, as DNA: TGTGCCAGCAGCCCGGAGTGGGTTGGCACTGAAGCTTTCTTT. Its protein is CASSPEWVGTEAFF.

The gene calls are TRBV9 and TRBJ1-3; 7 nucleotides align to TRBD1. Germline-derived CDR1 and CDR2 are SGDLS and YYNGEE. The V gene end was trimmed by 0 bases and the J gene end by 0 bases; junction bases not matched to a gene: 9. The CDR3 contains 18 residues. The CDR3 coding sequence is TGTGCCAGCAGCGTAGCTGCAGGGGGGTTGAGCTCTGGAAACACCATATATTTT. This gives the protein CASSVAAGGLSSGNTIYF.

The chain employs TRBV2 and TRBJ2-1, with TRBD1 matching over 7 bases. Germline CDR1 and CDR2: SNHLY and FYNNEI. V trimming: 3 bases; J trimming: 4 bases; junction bases outside the gene matches: 6. The CDR3 consists of 15 residues. The CDR3: CASSDPGGRYNEQFF. The CDR3 DNA sequence: TGTGCCAGCAGTGATCCAGGGGGTAGATACAATGAGCAGTTCTTC.

The V gene is TRBV6-1, the J gene TRBJ1-2; D unclear. V lost 11 bases, J lost 0 bases, and 19 bases lay in between. This CDR3 spans 15 amino acids. The germline gives CDR1 MNHNS, CDR2 SASEGT. CDR3 protein: CAAGPPGGTNYGYTF. CDR3 nucleotide sequence: TGTGCCGCAGGTCCCCCGGGAGGAACTAACTATGGCTACACCTTC.

This clone has just a few counts. The chain recombines TRBV11-2 with TRBJ1-3, with 11 bases identical to TRBD1. This CDR3 region has 17 residues. V shed 4 bases and J 0 bases; nucleotides not matched to a gene: 5. Germline CDR1 reads SGHAT; CDR2 reads FQNNGV. The DNA of the CDR3 is TGTGCCAGCAGCTCCTGGACAGGGGGCCTCTCTGGAAACACCATATATTTT. Translated, it gives CASSSWTGGLSGNTIYF.

This clone is a singleton in its sample. The chain uses TRBV7-9 and TRBJ1-5; maybe TRBD1 (5 bases). This CDR3 comprises 15 residues. The V gene's germline CDR1 is SEHNR and CDR2 FQNEAQ (reference sequence). The V gene lost 5 bases and the J gene lost 6 bases, with 17 bases spanning the gap. The CDR3: CASSHSQGGVQPQHF. In DNA, the CDR3 is TGTGCCAGCAGCCATTCGCAGGGTGGGGTTCAGCCCCAGCATTTT.

The chain carries TRBV4-2 and TRBJ2-1; TRBD1 agrees at 8 bases. The length of the CDR3 is 19 residues. Germline V gene sequence: CDR1 LGHNA, CDR2 YNFKEQ. V gave up 0 bases and J gave up 4 bases; unmatched junction bases: 14. CDR3 sequence reads: CASSQEPGQGGLSYNEQFF. The CDR3 bases are TGTGCCAGCAGCCAAGAACCCGGACAGGGAGGCCTCTCTTACAATGAGCAGTTCTTC.

This clone turned up a few times. This rearrangement joins TRBV5-1 to TRBJ2-1; 10 nucleotides agree with TRBD2. Germline V CDR1 and CDR2: SGHRS, YFSETQ. The CDR3 loop spans 16 amino acids. Trimming at V came to 0 bases and at J to 8 bases, leaving 8 bases not matched to a gene. The DNA of the CDR3 is TGCGCCAGCAGCTTGGGGGTGAGCGGGGGGGCCGATGAGCAGTTCTTC. It translates to CASSLGVSGGADEQFF. Variable domain in full (rest from reference TRBV5-1 and TRBJ2-1): KAGVTQTPRYLIKTRGQQVTLSCSPISGHRSVSWYQQTPGQGLQFLFEYFSETQRNKGNFPGRFSGRQFSNSRSEMNVSTLELGDSALYLCASSLGVSGGADEQFFGPGTRLTVL.

The V and J genes are TRBV6-5 and TRBJ2-1; the match to TRBD1 covers 8 bases. Germline V gene data show CDR1 as MNHEY and CDR2 as SVGAGI. Trimming at V came to 4 bases and at J to 9 bases, leaving 5 bases not matched to a gene. The CDR3 has 13 amino acids. The CDR3 bases are TGTGCCAGCAGTTGGACAGGGATGAGTGAGCAGTTCTTC. This gives the protein CASSWTGMSEQFF.